This passage covers 24 T cell receptor beta chains from one sample sequenced in a study of Tregs in tolerant kidney transplant recipients. Data came from immunoSEQ multiplex PCR; TCRdb stores just in-frame clones and leaves some out. In total, the table holds 45,000 to 55,000 clones. The material sequenced was CD4+ T cells from blood, taken before the transplant. Receptors originate from a human donor who received a combined kidney and bone marrow transplant.

As for this clone: Coverage ceases 3 residues before the CDR3 finishes, and the germline J gene fills in the end. The genes are TRBV18 and TRBJ2-5, with D perhaps TRBD1 (6 bases). V dropped 2 bases and J dropped 4 bases, with 23 bases sitting between them. Per germline, CDR1 KGHSH and CDR2 LQKENI. This CDR3 has 18 residues. The CDR3: CASSPRGSSSYRAETQYF. CDR3 bases read: TGTGCCAGCTCACCAAGGGGGTCCTCGAGTTATCGGGCAGAGACC.

As concerns this clone: The observed sequence ends 3 residues before the CDR3 terminus, with the missing tail filled in from the germline J gene. V is TRBV24-1 and J is TRBJ2-1, with a tentative D call TRBD2 (6 bases). The CDR3 runs to 16 residues. Germline V gene data show CDR1 as KGHDR and CDR2 as SFDVKD. V dropped 3 bases and J dropped 0 bases, with 11 bases sitting between them. The DNA read from the CDR3 is TGTGCCACCAGTGATCCGGGGGTGGGCTCCTACAATGAG. It specifies CATSDPGVGSYNE. The entire CDR3 is CATSDPGVGSYNEQFF.

In the case of this clone: The read halts 3 residues ahead of the CDR3 end, with the missing end drawn from the germline J gene. The J gene is TRBJ2-1, the V gene TRBV6-1, with TRBD2 matching 14 bases. J gave up 9 bases and V 3 bases, and 4 bases lay outside the gene matches. CDR3 length: 15 residues. The germline gives CDR1 MNHNS, CDR2 SASEGT. The part of the CDR3 DNA that was read is TGTGCCAGCAGTGAGGGACTAGCGGGAGAGGGTGAG. Its protein product is CASSEGLAGEGE. The whole CDR3 is CASSEGLAGEGEQFF.

Comments on this clone: The CDR3 is cut off 3 residues early in the read; its end comes from the germline J gene. The J gene is TRBJ2-7, the V gene TRBV6-2 or TRBV6-3; D gene ambiguous. Per the germline V gene, CDR1 is MNHEY and CDR2 is SVGEGT. The CDR3 spans 16 residues. V lost 5 bases to trimming and J lost 3 bases, with 20 bases between them. The CDR3 reads CASSKPLQATHYEQYF. The part of the CDR3 DNA that was read is TGTGCCAGCAGTAAACCCCTCCAGGCGACCCACTACGAG.

CDR3 sequence: CASSPVDRSSYNSPLHF. CDR3 DNA (partial): TGTGCCAGCTCACCGGTAGACAGGAGCTCCTATAATTCACCC. The J gene is TRBJ1-6, the V gene TRBV18; TRBD1 is a possible D gene (6 bases). Read coverage stops 3 residues before the CDR3 terminus; the germline J gene supplies the remainder. The CDR3 is 17 amino acids. Looked up from germline, CDR1 is KGHSH and CDR2 is LQKENI. V lost 3 bases and J lost 0, with 12 bases in between.

Worth noting for this clone: The read terminates 3 residues before the CDR3 end, so the remaining end is supplied by the germline J gene. J is TRBJ2-1 and V is TRBV2; D is perhaps TRBD2 (6 bases). This CDR3 is 18 amino acids long. The germline gives CDR1 SNHLY, CDR2 FYNNEI. V lost 2 bases to trimming and J lost 1 base, with 18 bases between them. The sequenced part of the CDR3 DNA is TGTGCCAGCAGTGAAAGACTAGGGAATTATAATTCCTACAATGAG. Amino acid sequence: CASSERLGNYNSYNE. The whole CDR3 protein reads CASSERLGNYNSYNEQFF.

About this clone itself: The read terminates 3 residues before the CDR3 end, so the remaining end is supplied by the germline J gene. The rearrangement joins TRBV18 to TRBJ1-5; perhaps TRBD1 as D (5 bases). Germline V lookup: CDR1 KGHSH, CDR2 LQKENI. The CDR3 loop spans 14 amino acids. The V gene lost 1 base and the J gene lost 5 bases, with 9 bases spanning the gap. CDR3 sequence: CASSPREGHQPQHF. The CDR3 bases that were read are TGTGCCAGCTCACCACGGGAGGGGCATCAGCCC. The full variable domain, in which reference TRBV18 and TRBJ1-5 provide the parts outside the CDR3, is NAGVMQNPRHLVRRRGQEARLRCSPMKGHSHVYWYRQLPEEGLKFMVYLQKENIIDESGMPKERFSAEFPKEGPSILRIQQVVRGDSAAYFCASSPREGHQPQHFGDGTRLSIL.

Of note for this clone: The CDR3 extends 3 residues past the end of the read, so its final part is completed from the germline J gene. This chain links TRBV6-2 or TRBV6-3 with TRBJ1-6; perhaps TRBD1 as D (5 bases). Trimming took off 5 bases at V and 8 bases at J, with 19 bases between the two ends. Germline CDR1 MNHEY, CDR2 SVGEGT. This CDR3 has 16 amino acids. CDR3 DNA (partial): TGTGCCAGCAGTCCGAGGAGGGGCGCGTACGATTCACCC. Its protein product is CASSPRRGAYDSP. The whole CDR3 region reads CASSPRRGAYDSPLHF.

Comment on this clone: The CDR3 goes on 3 residues after the read ends, and that part is filled in from the germline J gene. The gene calls are TRBV5-4 and TRBJ2-3; TRBD1 aligns across 7 bases. The CDR3 extends over 14 amino acids. The V segment lost 4 bases and the J segment 6 bases; nucleotides outside the gene matches: 8. CDR1 is SGHNT, CDR2 YYREEE, per germline (reference sequence). The CDR3 is CASSITGAPDTQYF. CDR3 bases read: TGTGCCAGCAGCATAACAGGGGCCCCGGATACG.

Turning to this clone: The read ends 3 residues early relative to the CDR3; the germline J gene fills the gap. The rearrangement links TRBV5-4 to TRBJ2-7; TRBD2 agrees at 10 bases. The junction had 0 bases not matched to a gene; V was cut back by 0 bases and J by 0 bases. This CDR3 comprises 15 residues. The germline V gene encodes CDR1 SGHNT and CDR2 YYREEE (reference sequence). CDR3 DNA (partial): TGTGCCAGCAGCTTGGGGACTAGCGGCTCCTACGAG. Translating it yields CASSLGTSGSYE. The whole CDR3 protein is CASSLGTSGSYEQYF.

Of note for this clone: The sequenced fragment ends 3 residues before the CDR3 boundary, so the rest is inferred from the germline J gene. This chain uses TRBV7-3 with TRBJ2-2, with 9 bases matching TRBD1. Looked up from germline, CDR1 is SGHTA and CDR2 is FQGTGA. This CDR3 is 15 amino acids long. V lost 6 bases and J lost 8; bases outside the gene matches: 10. The CDR3 bases that were read are TGTGCCAGCAGATCTGGACAGGGGAATAGGGGGGAG. Its translation: CASRSGQGNRGE. The full CDR3 protein is CASRSGQGNRGELFF.

Details on this clone: The observed sequence ends 3 residues before the CDR3 terminus, with the missing tail filled in from the germline J gene. The V gene is TRBV19, the J gene TRBJ1-1; TRBD1 matches at 9 bases. The CDR3 loop spans 14 amino acids. Germline values: CDR1 LNHDA, CDR2 SQIVND (reference sequence). Partial CDR3 DNA: TGTGCCAGTAGTACCGGGACAGGGCCAAGAGCA. Its protein is CASSTGTGPRA. The full CDR3 protein is CASSTGTGPRAAFF.

Worth noting for this clone: The CDR3 end falls 3 residues outside the read, so it is completed with the germline J gene. The chain uses TRBV2 and TRBJ2-5, with 13 bases aligning to TRBD2. This CDR3 spans 18 amino acids. Germline V gene lookup returns CDR1 SNHLY and CDR2 FYNNEI. J gave up 3 bases and V 3 bases, and 10 bases lay outside the gene matches. CDR3 bases read: TGTGCCAGCAGTGAGTTGTGGACTAGCGGGAGAGTTGAAGAGACC. This encodes CASSELWTSGRVEET. The CDR3 as a whole reads CASSELWTSGRVEETQYF.

Here the CDR3 reads CASSLQGPIYGYTF. Incomplete CDR3 DNA: TGTGCCAGCAGCCTCCAGGGGCCTATCTATGGC. The J gene is TRBJ1-2, the V gene TRBV11-2; D is possibly TRBD1 (6 bases). The read is 3 residues too short to cover the CDR3 end, so that end is filled in from the germline J gene. V was cut by 5 bases and J by 4 bases, with 14 bases left in between. The CDR3 sequence is 14 residues long. In germline, CDR1 is SGHAT, CDR2 FQNNGV.

Comments on this clone: With the read ending 3 residues before the CDR3 end, the germline J gene is used to fill in that end. The chain combines TRBV18 with TRBJ2-2, with a tentative D call TRBD1 (6 bases). The CDR3 is 17 residues long. CDR1 KGHSH and CDR2 LQKENI come from the germline V gene. The V end was cut by 2 bases, the J end by 2 bases, with 15 bases between. CDR3 sequence reads: CASSPLTSGQNTGELFF. The CDR3 bases that were read are TGTGCCAGCTCACCATTGACGTCGGGACAAAACACCGGGGAG.

As regards this clone: The CDR3 extends 3 residues past the end of the read, so its final part is completed from the germline J gene. This sequence joins TRBV5-1 and TRBJ2-1; 9 positions match TRBD2. The germline V gene encodes CDR1 SGHRS and CDR2 YFSETQ. The V gene end was trimmed by 3 bases and the J gene end by 5 bases; junction bases not matched to a gene: 3. CDR3 length: 14 residues. The sequenced CDR3 bases are TGCGCCAGCAGCTACTGGACTAGCGACAATGAG. Translating gives CASSYWTSDNE. The CDR3, in full, reads CASSYWTSDNEQFF. Supplemented by reference TRBV5-1 and TRBJ2-1, the full variable domain reads KAGVTQTPRYLIKTRGQQVTLSCSPISGHRSVSWYQQTPGQGLQFLFEYFSETQRNKGNFPGRFSGRQFSNSRSEMNVSTLELGDSALYLCASSYWTSDNEQFFGPGTRLTVL.

On this clone itself: A read error may account for a junction end that differs from germline. The read ends 3 residues early relative to the CDR3; the germline J gene fills the gap. V usage is TRBV18 and J usage is TRBJ2-1, with TRBD1 matching 10 bases. CDR1 and CDR2 from the germline V gene are KGHSH and LQKENI. The CDR3 runs to 14 residues. Incomplete CDR3 DNA: TGTGCCATCTCAAGGGGACAGGGGAGGAATGAG. Translated: CAISRGQGRNE. The entire CDR3 is CAISRGQGRNEQFF.

Concerning this clone itself: The CDR3 extends 3 residues past the end of the read, so its final part is completed from the germline J gene. The gene calls are TRBV19 and TRBJ2-6; perhaps TRBD1 as D (6 bases). Per the germline V gene, CDR1 is LNHDA and CDR2 is SQIVND (reference sequence). CDR3 length: 18 amino acids. The V end lost 5 bases, the J end lost 0 bases, and 17 bases lay between the germline ends. CDR3 protein: CASSVQQDSSSGANVLTF. The sequenced part of the CDR3 DNA is TGTGCCAGTAGTGTGCAGCAGGACAGTTCCTCTGGGGCCAACGTC. Variable domain in full (rest from reference TRBV19 and TRBJ2-6): DGGITQSPKYLFRKEGQNVTLSCEQNLNHDAMYWYRQDPGQGLRLIYYSQIVNDFQKGDIAEGYSVSREKKESFPLTVTSAQKNPTAFYLCASSVQQDSSSGANVLTFGAGSRLTVL.

Concerning this clone itself: Read coverage stops 3 residues before the CDR3 terminus; the germline J gene supplies the remainder. The chain is built from TRBV19 and TRBJ2-5; the D gene is possibly TRBD1 (6 bases). V lost 5 bases to trimming and J lost 5 bases, with 12 bases between them. Looked up from germline, CDR1 is LNHDA and CDR2 is SQIVND (reference sequence). The CDR3 covers 13 residues. Partial CDR3 DNA: TGTGCCAGTAGTCGGGCAGGGGCGGAGACC. It specifies CASSRAGAET. The entire CDR3 sequence reads CASSRAGAETQYF.

To note about this clone: The CDR3 extends 3 residues past the end of the read, so its final part is completed from the germline J gene. The V gene is TRBV19, the J gene TRBJ2-3; D is perhaps TRBD1 (5 bases). This CDR3 spans 16 amino acids. Germline assignment: CDR1 LNHDA and CDR2 SQIVND (reference sequence). Trimming removed 6 bases at V and 2 bases at J, with 18 bases between. The part of the CDR3 DNA that was read is TGTGCCAGTAGCAGGACGGCGACAGTGATCACAGATACG. As protein: CASSRTATVITDT. The whole CDR3 protein is CASSRTATVITDTQYF.

Note on this clone: The read stops 3 residues short of the end of the CDR3; the missing end is completed from the germline J gene. The chain carries TRBV7-3 and TRBJ1-6; no firm D call. Germline CDR1 SGHTA, CDR2 FQGTGA. With 6 bases removed from V and 7 bases from J, the gap between germline ends came to 10 bases. CDR3 length equals 13 residues. The sequenced CDR3 bases are TGTGCCAGCAGTCTTACATTGAATTCACCC. It translates to CASSLTLNSP. The CDR3 in full is CASSLTLNSPLHF.

As to this clone: The missing CDR3 end, 3 residues past where the read stops, is filled in from the germline J gene. This chain uses TRBV29-1 with TRBJ1-4; 8 bases are a match to TRBD1. The germline V gene has CDR1 SQVTM and CDR2 ANQGSEA. With V trimmed by 5 bases and J by 7 bases, 6 bases remained unmatched. The CDR3 runs 13 residues. The covered CDR3 bases are TGCAGCGTTTCGGGACAGGAAATTGAAAAA. As protein: CSVSGQEIEK. The CDR3 in its entirety is CSVSGQEIEKLFF.

Notes on this clone: The CDR3 is cut off 3 residues early in the read; its end comes from the germline J gene. This chain connects TRBV5-1 to TRBJ2-4, with 8 bases matching TRBD2. Germline V gives CDR1 SGHRS, CDR2 YFSETQ. V dropped 0 bases and J dropped 6; count of bases not matched to a gene: 8. The CDR3 runs 16 residues. The CDR3 bases that were read are TGCGCCAGCAGCTTGGTTCCAGCGGGAGCCGGAAACATT. It translates to CASSLVPAGAGNI. The full CDR3 protein reads CASSLVPAGAGNIQYF.

Concerning this clone itself: Germline and junction disagree at one end, which may indicate a read error. The CDR3 end lies 3 residues beyond the end of the read and is filled in from the germline J gene. This chain uses TRBV7-7 with TRBJ2-5; D remains ambiguous. CDR1 and CDR2 (germline): SSHAT, FNYEAQ (reference sequence). The length of the CDR3 is 13 residues. The DNA read from the CDR3 is TGTGCTAGCAGCCTCCGCGAACAAGAGACC. Amino acids: CASSLREQET. The complete CDR3 sequence is CASSLREQETQYF.